This is a list of T cell receptor beta chains from one sample in a study of Ad26.COV2.S vaccination and SARS-CoV-2 variants. Here immunoSEQ multiplex PCR was the method, and the copy in TCRdb shows in-frame clones only, minus some. The sample lists some 500,000 clones, approximately 92% occurring once. Sequences were derived from peripheral blood, sampled in a trial of Ad26.COV2.S vaccine versus placebo. The receptors shown here come from a person aged 18-65 years who received the Ad26.COV2.S COVID-19 vaccine or a placebo. The CDR3 runs from the conserved cysteine through the conserved F or W. Fields, in order: D gene, J gene, V gene, CDR3 DNA, CDR3 protein. The D gene is left open where the match is weak.

D: TRBD2; J: TRBJ2-3; V: TRBV5-4; DNA: TGTGCCAGCAGCCCCGGACTAGCGGGGAGCGGGGATACGCAGTATTTT; CDR3: CASSPGLAGSGDTQYF
D: NA; J: TRBJ1-5; V: TRBV12-5; DNA: TGTGCTAGTGGCCCCCCGGGCAGCGACAATCAGCCCCAGCATTTT; CDR3: CASGPPGSDNQPQHF
D: NA; J: TRBJ1-5; V: TRBV24-1; DNA: TGTGCCACCAGTGTTGGGGGGGATCAGCCCCAGCATTTT; CDR3: CATSVGGDQPQHF
D: NA; J: TRBJ1-2; V: TRBV2; DNA: TGTGCCAGCAGTCCGAACCCCATTCCAAGTTATGGCTACACCTTC; CDR3: CASSPNPIPSYGYTF
D: NA; J: TRBJ2-3; V: TRBV12-3/TRBV12-4; DNA: TGTGCCAGCAGTTTGGCGGAAGATACGCAGTATTTT; CDR3: CASSLAEDTQYF
D: NA; J: TRBJ1-1; V: TRBV5-1; DNA: TGCGCCAGCAGCCCAGGGTCCGAGAACACTGAAGCTTTCTTT; CDR3: CASSPGSENTEAFF
D: NA; J: TRBJ1-4; V: TRBV4-2; DNA: TGTGCCAGCAGACCCGACAGAAATGAAAAACTGTTTTTT; CDR3: CASRPDRNEKLFF
D: TRBD1; J: TRBJ1-6; V: TRBV4-1; DNA: TGCGCCAGCAGCCAGGATGGGACAGCACATAATTCACCCCTCCACTTT; CDR3: CASSQDGTAHNSPLHF
D: NA; J: TRBJ2-3; V: TRBV6-6; DNA: TGTGCCAGCAGCCGAGACAGGAACATCCTGATTAGCACAGATACGCAGTATTTT; CDR3: CASSRDRNILISTDTQYF
D: NA; J: TRBJ2-3; V: TRBV18; DNA: TGTGCCAGCTCACCGAGTAGCGGAACCACAGATACGCAGTATTTT; CDR3: CASSPSSGTTDTQYF
D: NA; J: TRBJ1-1; V: TRBV10-3; DNA: TGTGCCATCAGACAACTGGCCGAATTGGCAGCTTTCTTT; CDR3: CAIRQLAELAAFF
D: TRBD1; J: TRBJ1-6; V: TRBV4-3; DNA: TGCGCCAGCAGCCCCCGCGTCACAGGGGTATGGGCACCCCTCCACTTT; CDR3: CASSPRVTGVWAPLHF
D: NA; J: TRBJ1-1; V: TRBV6-5; DNA: TGTGCCAGCAGTTACCATTCCCGTAAGAACACTGAAGCTTTCTTT; CDR3: CASSYHSRKNTEAFF
D: TRBD1; J: TRBJ2-2; V: TRBV7-2; DNA: TGTGCCAGCAGCTCCTCGCCTAGGACAGGGGGAGGGGAGCTGTTTTTT; CDR3: CASSSSPRTGGGELFF
D: TRBD1; J: TRBJ2-1; V: TRBV19; DNA: TGTGCCAGTAGCCGGGGACAGGGGGTTAGGTTCTTC; CDR3: CASSRGQGVRFF
D: NA; J: TRBJ2-2; V: TRBV5-1; DNA: TGCGCCAGCGGGTTCTGGACGAACACCGGGGAGCTGTTTTTT; CDR3: CASGFWTNTGELFF
D: NA; J: TRBJ2-7; V: TRBV27; DNA: TGTGCCAGCAGTTTCGGGCCGACAACCTACGAGCAGTACTTC; CDR3: CASSFGPTTYEQYF
D: NA; J: TRBJ2-7; V: TRBV3-1/TRBV3-2; DNA: TGTGCCAGCAGCCACGTGACAGTGACCTACGAGCAGTACTTC; CDR3: CASSHVTVTYEQYF
D: TRBD1; J: TRBJ2-5; V: TRBV5-1; DNA: TGCGCCAGCAGCATCACAGGGGAAGAGACCCAGTACTTC; CDR3: CASSITGEETQYF
D: TRBD2; J: TRBJ2-1; V: TRBV7-2; DNA: TGTGCCAGCAGCTGGAGCGCGGGAGAATTGGATGAGCAGTTCTTC; CDR3: CASSWSAGELDEQFF